The clone carrying this TCR beta chain was counted at least ten times. No antigen is known for it. As processed by the authors: In papillary thyroid cancer, a distant-metastasis classifier was built using CDR3 differences across clinicopathological groups. TCRdb reassembled clones from the PCR reads with MiXCR. TCRdb's processing, not the study's, gives the V and J calls here. The sample carries about 69,000 clones, approximately 14% recorded once. The sample is drawn from a study of metastatic and nonmetastatic thyroid tumors. Study at large: Malignant and benign thyroid patients had repertoires compared in peripheral blood and tumor or nodule tissue. Overall study results and limits: The reported finding was significantly higher TCR beta diversity in malignant thyroid tumors relative to benign nodules, in blood and tumor.

The entire patient cohort was treatment-naive prior to thyroid surgery. This receptor was obtained from a male donor with papillary thyroid cancer or a benign thyroid nodule (not recorded which). Some clones in this sample may be carry-over from other donors' samples. The specimen sequenced was blood.

The CDR3 coding sequence is TGCGCCAGCAGCCAAGATAGGACTAGCGGGGCCTACGAGCAGTACTTC. It is translated as CASSQDRTSGAYEQYF. This chain links TRBV4-3 with TRBJ2-7; 12 bases map to TRBD2. CDR3 length: 16 amino acids. Germline assignment: CDR1 LGHNA and CDR2 YSLEER. V trimming: 0 bases; J trimming: 2 bases; junction bases outside the gene matches: 2.